One sample yielded the 18 T cell receptor beta chains listed below, sequenced in a study of T cells in tumors after PD-1 blockade (dated by TCRdb to about 2019). The method behind the library was the immunoSEQ multiplex PCR assay. TCRdb mirrors the immuneACCESS table, restricted to in-frame sequences. Some clones are absent from its copies; in checked studies, under half trace to an unresolved V gene, and the reason for the others is unknown. The sample table records fewer than 40,000 clones; about three quarters of these occur just once. About two fifths of the sample belongs to the ten largest clones. The time point label, as the study defines it: after anti-PD-1 therapy. The sample consisted of PBMCs, taken after anti-PD-1 treatment. These receptors were collected from a human donor with basal cell carcinoma.

The CDR3 DNA reads TGTGCCAGTAGTATCCCTCGCGAGACAGGGTACACCGGGGAGCTGTTTTTT. This codes for CASSIPRETGYTGELFF. V gene TRBV19 combines with J gene TRBJ2-2; 7 nucleotides align to TRBD1. V was pared by 3 bases and J by 3 bases, with 10 bases of the junction left unmatched. CDR3 length: 17 amino acids. Germline CDR1 and CDR2: LNHDA and SQIVND (reference sequence).

The V gene is TRBV21-1, the J gene TRBJ1-1. TRBV21-1 is an annotated pseudogene. This CDR3 is built from 16 residues. CDR3 coding DNA: TGTGCCAGCAACACACGAGGGGAGGGGAGAGTCCCTGAAGCTTTCTTT. The encoded protein is CASNTRGEGRVPEAFF.

This clone is judged medium-sized. CDR3 in amino acids: CASTQGQPQHF. The CDR3 DNA is TGTGCCAGCACCCAGGGTCAGCCCCAGCATTTT. V usage is TRBV6-6 and J usage is TRBJ1-5; perhaps TRBD1 as D (5 bases). The V end was cut by 7 bases, the J end by 6 bases, with 7 bases between. The germline V gene has CDR1 MNHNY and CDR2 SVGAGI (reference sequence). The CDR3 consists of 11 residues.

This clone turned up a few times. The chain has TRBV4-2 and TRBJ2-7, with TRBD1 matching 7 bases. This CDR3 has 15 amino acids. Trimming cost V 1 base and J 2 bases; bases outside gene matches: 5. Germline CDR1 LGHNA, CDR2 YNFKEQ. CDR3 protein: CASSQVRQGPYEQYF. CDR3 DNA sequence: TGTGCCAGCAGCCAAGTTCGACAGGGCCCCTACGAGCAGTACTTC.

The V call is TRBV9, the J call TRBJ2-6; D perhaps matches TRBD2 (5 bases). CDR1 SGDLS and CDR2 YYNGEE come from the germline V gene. Trimming removed 0 bases from V and 2 bases from J, with 15 bases in between. This CDR3 is 18 amino acids long. This CDR3 is CASSVDGIPGAGANVLTF. The CDR3 region has the DNA TGTGCCAGCAGCGTAGACGGGATTCCCGGGGCTGGGGCCAACGTCCTGACTTTC.

The CDR3 coding sequence is TGTGCCAGCAGCCCAGGGGGCGCGGACAATCAGCCCCAGCATTTT. Encoded protein: CASSPGGADNQPQHF. The chain uses TRBV28 and TRBJ1-5; 8 nucleotides agree with TRBD1. The CDR3 loop spans 15 amino acids. The ends lost 6 bases at V and 3 bases at J; junction bases unmatched: 7. The germline gives CDR1 MDHEN, CDR2 SYDVKM.

The chain joins TRBV3-1 (or the pseudogene TRBV3-2) to TRBJ1-3, with D perhaps matching TRBD1 (5 bases). CDR1 is LGHDT and CDR2 is YNNKEL in the germline V gene (reference sequence). Trimming shortened V by 4 bases and J by 2 bases, and 12 bases separated the two germline ends. The CDR3 is 15 amino acids. In nucleotides, the CDR3 is TGTGCCAGCAGCCCGACACCGGGGGCTGGAAACACCATATATTTT. Translation: CASSPTPGAGNTIYF.

CDR3 residues: CASSLMEQQFF. The CDR3 coding sequence is TGCGCCAGCAGCTTGATGGAGCAGCAGTTCTTC. The chain has TRBV5-1 and TRBJ2-1; no definite D call. This CDR3 is 11 amino acids long. CDR1 SGHRS and CDR2 YFSETQ come from the germline V gene. The germline V and J ends were trimmed by 1 base and 11 bases, with 7 bases remaining between them.

This clone occurred a few times. CDR3 in amino acids: CASIIGRWPGRDEQYF. The CDR3 nucleotides are TGTGCCAGCATCATAGGAAGGTGGCCAGGAAGGGACGAGCAGTACTTC. J is TRBJ2-7 and V is TRBV7-8; D remains unclear. The CDR3 runs to 16 residues. V lost 7 bases, J lost 5 bases, and 24 bases lay in between. CDR1 and CDR2 (germline): SGHVS, FQNEAQ.

J is TRBJ1-4 and V is TRBV11-1, with TRBD1 matching over 8 bases. The germline CDR1 and CDR2 sequences are SGHAT and FQDESV (reference sequence). V shed 5 bases and J 8 bases; nucleotides not matched to a gene: 1. The CDR3 extends over 12 amino acids. DNA for the CDR3: TGTGCCAGCAGCCGGGACAGGGAAAAACTGTTTTTT. Encoded protein: CASSRDREKLFF.

This clone was recorded only once. This chain links TRBV27 with TRBJ2-7; 10 nucleotides align to TRBD2. CDR3 length equals 15 residues. The germline V gene has CDR1 MNHEY and CDR2 SMNVEV (reference sequence). V shed 5 bases, J shed 8 bases, and the junction held 12 bases outside the gene matches. CDR3 sequence: CASSPTSGALPQQYF. The CDR3 nucleotides are TGTGCCAGCAGTCCCACTAGCGGGGCCCTACCACAGCAGTACTTC.

The chain recombines TRBV5-4 with TRBJ1-1; D is ambiguous. CDR1 is SGHNT and CDR2 is YYREEE in the germline V gene (reference sequence). The CDR3 has 13 amino acids. V shed 1 base and J shed 1 base, with 5 bases lying between them. CDR3 bases: TGTGCCAGCAGCTTGCGACAGAACACTGAAGCTTTCTTT. Amino acid sequence: CASSLRQNTEAFF. Filled out from reference TRBV5-4 and TRBJ1-1, the complete variable domain reads ETGVTQSPTHLIKTRGQQVTLRCSSQSGHNTVSWYQQALGQGPQFIFQYYREEENGRGNFPPRFSGLQFPNYSSELNVNALELDDSALYLCASSLRQNTEAFFGQGTRLTVV.

The chain joins TRBV6-5 to TRBJ1-1, with a weak D call TRBD1 (6 bases). The CDR3 runs to 13 residues. Trimming shortened V by 6 bases and J by 4 bases, and 12 bases separated the two germline ends. Germline CDR1 is MNHEY and CDR2 is SVGAGI. Here the CDR3 DNA reads TGTGCCAGCAGGCATACAGGGCTCACTGAAGCTTTCTTT. This translates into CASRHTGLTEAFF.

The V call is TRBV28, the J call TRBJ2-1; 12 bases match TRBD2. Germline loops: CDR1 MDHEN, CDR2 SYDVKM. The ends lost 3 bases at V and 4 bases at J; junction bases unmatched: 7. This CDR3 is 17 amino acids long. CDR3: CASSLGLAGQKYNEQFF. The CDR3 region has the DNA TGTGCCAGCAGTTTGGGACTAGCGGGCCAAAAGTACAATGAGCAGTTCTTC.

V gene TRBV28 combines with J gene TRBJ2-2; no clear D gene. CDR1 is MDHEN, CDR2 SYDVKM, per germline. The CDR3 length is 14 residues. The V gene lost 5 bases and the J gene lost 1 base, with 8 bases spanning the gap. The CDR3 is CASSLQRNTGELFF. CDR3 coding DNA: TGTGCCAGCAGTCTACAGCGGAACACCGGGGAGCTGTTTTTT.

The chain links TRBV29-1 to TRBJ1-2; no firm D call. Trimming removed 3 bases from V and 7 bases from J, with 9 bases in between. Germline V gene lookup returns CDR1 SQVTM and CDR2 ANQGSEA. This CDR3 has 11 residues. The DNA of the CDR3 is TGCAGCGTTGACGGGCTACTTGGCTACACCTTC. It translates to CSVDGLLGYTF.

This clone was recorded many times. This chain connects TRBV7-2 to TRBJ1-1; D call uncertain. Germline CDR1 reads SGHTA; CDR2 reads FQGNSA. This CDR3 region has 13 residues. V was pared by 2 bases and J by 10 bases, with 14 bases between. DNA for the CDR3: TGTGCCAGCAGCTTACGTCGGGGTGACGCAGCTTTCTTT. This gives the protein CASSLRRGDAAFF. Filled out from reference TRBV7-2 and TRBJ1-1, the complete variable domain reads GAGVSQSPSNKVTEKGKDVELRCDPISGHTALYWYRQSLGQGLEFLIYFQGNSAPDKSGLPSDRFSAERTGGSVSTLTIQRTQQEDSAVYLCASSLRRGDAAFFGQGTRLTVV.

The chain combines TRBV7-2 with TRBJ2-1; 8 bases are a match to TRBD1. This CDR3 region has 15 residues. Germline lookup yields CDR1 SGHTA and CDR2 FQGNSA. Trimming cost V 5 bases and J 1 base; bases outside gene matches: 4. CDR3 sequence: CASSTDRASYNEQFF. Written as DNA, the CDR3 is TGTGCCAGCAGCACGGACAGGGCGTCCTACAATGAGCAGTTCTTC.